The next 19 T cell receptor beta chains were all read from a single sample in a study of blood T cell repertoires in COVID-19. Clones were read by immunoSEQ multiplex PCR, and TCRdb kept only the in-frame ones, dropping some. The sample contains approximately 250,000 clones, around 90% of which appear only once. Source material: PBMCs or T cells enriched from blood (not recorded which). These receptors originate from a woman aged 25 to 39 with acute COVID-19.

The chain has TRBV28 and TRBJ1-2; D is unresolved. V lost 5 bases and J lost 5, with 15 bases in between. In germline, CDR1 is MDHEN, CDR2 SYDVKM. The CDR3 covers 14 residues. CDR3 protein: CASSPGVRGYGYTF. Here the CDR3 DNA reads TGTGCCAGCAGTCCCGGGGTGCGGGGTTATGGCTACACCTTC.

CDR3 residues: CASRVTRLAGRNTGELFF. CDR3 nucleotide sequence: TGTGCCAGTAGAGTTACGAGACTAGCGGGAAGAAACACCGGGGAGCTGTTTTTT. The rearrangement links TRBV19 to TRBJ2-2; 11 bases are a match to TRBD2. Germline CDR1 is LNHDA and CDR2 is SQIVND (reference sequence). The V segment lost 6 bases and the J segment 2 bases; nucleotides outside the gene matches: 11. The CDR3 runs to 18 residues.

J is TRBJ1-1 and V is TRBV11-2, with 8 positions matching TRBD1. This CDR3 spans 15 amino acids. J lost 3 bases, V lost 4 bases, and 7 bases had no gene match. The germline CDR1 and CDR2 sequences are SGHAT and FQNNGV. This CDR3 is CASSSRQGHYTEAFF. The CDR3 coding sequence is TGTGCCAGCAGCTCGAGACAGGGGCACTACACTGAAGCTTTCTTT.

The V call is TRBV11-3, the J call TRBJ2-2, with 9 bases that match TRBD1. The CDR3 spans 15 residues. J gave up 4 bases and V 4 bases, and 4 bases lay outside the gene matches. Germline-derived CDR1 and CDR2 are SGHNT and YENEEA. The CDR3 bases are TGTGCCAGCAGCTCGGACAGGGGTGCCACCGGGGAGCTGTTTTTT. Its protein is CASSSDRGATGELFF.

This sequence joins TRBV10-1 and TRBJ1-3; no reliable D call. The CDR3 runs to 16 residues. Germline lookup yields CDR1 WNHNN and CDR2 SYGVQD (reference sequence). With 0 bases removed from V and 2 bases from J, the gap between germline ends came to 11 bases. The CDR3 spells CASSESYTGAGNTIYF. CDR3 bases: TGCGCCAGCAGTGAGTCTTATACCGGAGCTGGAAACACCATATATTTT.

The chain joins TRBV2 to TRBJ2-5; D might be TRBD2 (5 bases). This CDR3 is built from 14 residues. CDR1 and CDR2 (germline): SNHLY, FYNNEI. The germline V and J ends were trimmed by 3 bases and 4 bases, with 12 bases remaining between them. In DNA, the CDR3 is TGTGCCAGCAGTGATTACGGACTGCGAGAGACCCAGTACTTC. As protein: CASSDYGLRETQYF.

A note on this clone: Because the CDR3's place on the DNA is in doubt, the DNA is left out and the CDR3 is given as listed by TCRdb. This CDR3 is CASSSSNSPLHF. This chain links TRBV5-1 with TRBJ1-6. The CDR3 length is 12 residues, termini included. CDR1 and CDR2 (germline): SGHRS, YFSETQ.

For the CDR3, the DNA is TGTGCCAGCAGCCCTGACAGGAGGAACACTGAAGCTTTCTTT. Its protein product is CASSPDRRNTEAFF. The genes are TRBV7-9 and TRBJ1-1, with a possible D match to TRBD1 (6 bases). V was cut by 5 bases and J by 1 base, with 11 bases left in between. The CDR3 length is 14 residues. The germline V gene encodes CDR1 SEHNR and CDR2 FQNEAQ (reference sequence).

This chain joins TRBV3-1 (or the pseudogene TRBV3-2) and TRBJ1-2; the match to TRBD1 covers 7 bases. Unmatched junction bases numbered 2, after V lost 0 bases and J lost 4 bases. The CDR3 covers 14 residues. CDR1 and CDR2 from the germline V gene are LGHDT and YNNKEL (reference sequence). CDR3 sequence: CASSQEGQFYGYTF. Written as DNA, the CDR3 is TGTGCCAGCAGCCAAGAGGGACAGTTCTATGGCTACACCTTC.

The chain recombines TRBV2 with TRBJ1-2; possible D gene TRBD1, 6 bases. The CDR3 runs to 14 residues. Per germline, CDR1 SNHLY and CDR2 FYNNEI. Trimming removed 3 bases from V and 5 bases from J, with 13 bases in between. The CDR3 sequence is CASSEGAPRYGYTF. DNA for the CDR3: TGTGCCAGCAGTGAGGGGGCCCCTAGGTATGGCTACACCTTC.

This clone was detected only a few times. The chain joins TRBV12-3 or TRBV12-4 to TRBJ1-5, with D perhaps TRBD1 (5 bases). V lost 1 base and J 8 bases, leaving 9 bases between the germline ends. There are 13 residues in the CDR3. The CDR3 nucleotides are TGTGCCAGCAGTTTAGATGGGGGGGAGCCCCAGCATTTT. Protein sequence: CASSLDGGEPQHF.

The chain has TRBV18 and TRBJ2-1, with D possibly TRBD2 on 5 matching bases. Germline V gene sequence: CDR1 KGHSH, CDR2 LQKENI. The V end lost 3 bases, the J end lost 7 bases, and 10 bases lay between the germline ends. The length of the CDR3 is 13 residues. This CDR3 is CASSPLLGNEQFF. For the CDR3, the DNA is TGTGCCAGCTCACCGTTACTAGGGAATGAGCAGTTCTTC.

The V gene is TRBV10-3, the J gene TRBJ1-6, with unresolved D. The CDR3 contains 12 residues. V lost 4 bases to trimming and J lost 8 bases, with 6 bases between them. Germline V gives CDR1 ENHRY, CDR2 SYGVKD. CDR3 DNA: TGTGCCATCAGTGGGTTAGATTCACCCCTCCACTTT. It translates to CAISGLDSPLHF.

This chain joins TRBV3-1 (or the pseudogene TRBV3-2) and TRBJ2-7; no firm D call. The germline V and J ends were trimmed by 0 bases and 3 bases, with 9 bases remaining between them. CDR1 and CDR2 (germline): LGHDT, YNNKEL (reference sequence). The CDR3 consists of 14 residues. The CDR3 DNA is TGTGCCAGCAGCCAAGATTCAGGCAACTACGAGCAGTACTTC. Translated: CASSQDSGNYEQYF.

V is TRBV28 and J is TRBJ1-5; D not certain. Germline assignment: CDR1 MDHEN and CDR2 SYDVKM. The V and J ends lost 10 bases and 3 bases respectively, with 16 bases between them. The CDR3 covers 14 residues. The CDR3: CAIPGDTTNQPQHF. DNA of the CDR3: TGTGCCATCCCCGGGGATACGACCAATCAGCCCCAGCATTTT.

The J gene is TRBJ2-5, the V gene TRBV11-2, with 8 bases identical to TRBD2. The CDR3 has 15 amino acids. Germline lookup yields CDR1 SGHAT and CDR2 FQNNGV. The V gene end was trimmed by 6 bases and the J gene end by 1 base; junction bases not matched to a gene: 7. The CDR3 sequence: CASSEAGEIQETQYF. As DNA, the CDR3 is TGTGCCAGCAGTGAAGCGGGAGAGATCCAAGAGACCCAGTACTTC.

The chain carries TRBV9 and TRBJ2-1, with D tentatively TRBD1 (5 bases). Germline V gives CDR1 SGDLS, CDR2 YYNGEE. V shed 4 bases and J shed 4 bases, with 21 bases lying between them. This CDR3 contains 17 residues. The CDR3 is CASSPQSVQRGYNEQFF. DNA for the CDR3: TGTGCCAGCAGCCCCCAGAGTGTGCAAAGGGGATACAATGAGCAGTTCTTC. Based on the CDR3 plus reference TRBV9 and TRBJ2-1, the full variable domain is DSGVTQTPKHLITATGQRVTLRCSPRSGDLSVYWYQQSLDQGLQFLIQYYNGEERAKGNILERFSAQQFPDLHSELNLSSLELGDSALYFCASSPQSVQRGYNEQFFGPGTRLTVL.

The V and J genes are TRBV28 and TRBJ1-2; D gene uncertain. The length of the CDR3 is 14 residues. The V end lost 2 bases, the J end lost 4 bases, and 11 bases lay between the germline ends. Germline CDR1 and CDR2: MDHEN and SYDVKM. CDR3 nucleotide sequence: TGTGCCAGCAGTTTAATCGACACCTTCTATGGCTACACCTTC. This sequence encodes CASSLIDTFYGYTF.

The chain combines TRBV7-9 with TRBJ2-3; tentative D call: TRBD1 (5 bases). CDR1 and CDR2 from the germline V gene are SEHNR and FQNEAQ (reference sequence). The CDR3 has 16 residues. V was trimmed by 6 bases and J by 2 bases, leaving 18 bases between them. The DNA of the CDR3 is TGTGCCAGCAGGAACCCCGCAGGGAAACCCACAGATACGCAGTATTTT. As protein: CASRNPAGKPTDTQYF.